Listed below are T cell receptor beta chains from one sample, sequenced in a study of T cells in Graves' hyperthyroidism and ophthalmopathy. TCRdb independently ran MiXCR on the multiplex PCR reads; one entry per CDR3 protein. This sample has 600,000 to 700,000 distinct CDR3 sequences; nearly 45% occur once, and the top ten carry less than 9%. Sequencing was done on a sample of peripheral blood or thyroid tissue (not recorded which). These receptors all stem from an adult man with Graves' disease, either hyperthyroidism or ophthalmopathy (not recorded which). CDR3s include the opening cysteine and the closing phenylalanine or tryptophan. D genes are given only for firm matches. The size field is filled for only some rows; it gives once, few, many or a size class.

D	V	size	J	DNA	CDR3
TRBD1	TRBV6-1	NA	TRBJ1-1	TGTGCCAGCAGTCCGGGACAGGGGAGCAGTAACACTGAAGCTTTCTTT	CASSPGQGSSNTEAFF
NA	TRBV12-3/TRBV12-4	NA	TRBJ1-3	TGTGCCAGCTTCCGGAAGGACAGCCCGTCTGGAAACACCATATATTTT	CASFRKDSPSGNTIYF
NA	TRBV12-3/TRBV12-4	NA	TRBJ2-5	TGTGCCAGCAGTTTAGGGGGGCTCGGTCTACGCGAGACCCAGTACTTC	CASSLGGLGLRETQYF
TRBD1	TRBV12-3/TRBV12-4	NA	TRBJ2-2	TGTGCCAGCAGGGGACAGGCGACCACCGGGGAGCTGTTTTTT	CASRGQATTGELFF
NA	TRBV24-1	many	TRBJ2-6	TGTGCCACAGGGGTGCAGGGGGCCAACGTCCTGACTTTC	CATGVQGANVLTF
TRBD1	TRBV6-5	few	TRBJ2-7	TGTGCCAGCAGTTACTCAGGGGGCCAAGCCTACGAGCAGTACTTC	CASSYSGGQAYEQYF
TRBD1	TRBV5-5	NA	TRBJ1-2	TGTGCCAGCAGCTTCCGTCGACAGGGTGGATACTATGGCTACACCTTC	CASSFRRQGGYYGYTF
TRBD1	TRBV29-1	many	TRBJ1-1	TGCAGCGTTGGACAGGGGAACACTGAAGCTTTCTTT	CSVGQGNTEAFF
NA	TRBV7-2	few	TRBJ1-5	TGTGCCAGCAGCTTAGCTTGGGGCAGTAATCAGCCCCAGCATTTT	CASSLAWGSNQPQHF
NA	TRBV12-3/TRBV12-4	NA	TRBJ2-7	TGTGCCAGCAGTTTAACTGGGTCAGGCTTATACGAGCAGTACTTC	CASSLTGSGLYEQYF
TRBD1	TRBV6-1	NA	TRBJ2-7	TGTGCCAGCATGGCCGGGGAGGACAGGGGTTCCTACGAGCAGTACTTC	CASMAGEDRGSYEQYF
TRBD1	TRBV9	NA	TRBJ2-2	TGTGCCAGCAGCGTAGGGCAGGGGGCAACCGGGGAGCTGTTTTTT	CASSVGQGATGELFF
TRBD1	TRBV29-1	many	TRBJ1-1	TGCAGCGTTGGACAGGGTGTGAACACTGAAGCTTTCTTT	CSVGQGVNTEAFF
NA	TRBV20-1	few	TRBJ1-4	TGCAGTGCCCCAGGGACAACTAATGAAAAACTGTTTTTT	CSAPGTTNEKLFF
TRBD1	TRBV7-3	NA	TRBJ1-2	TGTGCCAGCAGTCACCCGGGACAGGTTAACTATGGCTACACCTTC	CASSHPGQVNYGYTF
NA	TRBV29-1	many	TRBJ1-3	TGCAGCGTTGATGACAGAGCTGGAAACACCATATATTTT	CSVDDRAGNTIYF
TRBD1	TRBV12-3/TRBV12-4	NA	TRBJ1-3	TGTGCCAGCAGTCCGGGACAGAGAAACACCATATATTTT	CASSPGQRNTIYF
NA	TRBV29-1	many	TRBJ2-5	TGCAGCGTTGAAACTCGGGTTAGGGGGGTGAAGACCCAGTACTTC	CSVETRVRGVKTQYF
NA	TRBV12-3/TRBV12-4	NA	TRBJ1-4	TGTGCCAGCAGGCCTGGGCCCTCCATGGATGAAAAACTGTTTTTT	CASRPGPSMDEKLFF
NA	TRBV29-1	NA	TRBJ1-4	TGCAGCGTTGGGATGGGGCCGGGTGAAAAACTGTTTTTT	CSVGMGPGEKLFF
TRBD1	TRBV7-9	NA	TRBJ2-7	TGCGCCAGCAGGCCCACCCAGGGGGTGTCCTACGAGCAGTACTTC	CASRPTQGVSYEQYF
NA	TRBV25-1	many	TRBJ1-2	TGTGCCAGCAGCCAGGGCGTTTACTATGGCTACACCTTC	CASSQGVYYGYTF
NA	TRBV29-1	many	TRBJ2-2	TGCAGCGTTGTACTAGCTCGCACCGGGGAGCTGTTTTTT	CSVVLARTGELFF
TRBD1	TRBV9	NA	TRBJ1-6	TGTGCCAGCAGCGTGACAGGGGGAGACAATCAGCCCCTCCACTTT	CASSVTGGDNQPLHF
NA	TRBV20-1	few	TRBJ1-5	TGCAGTGCTAGGGTTGGAGTAAGGGGCAATCAGCCCCAGCATTTT	CSARVGVRGNQPQHF
NA	TRBV7-9	NA	TRBJ1-1	TGTGCCAGCAGCCTCATAACCGGCCCAGGAGGCACTGAAGCTTTCTTT	CASSLITGPGGTEAFF
NA	TRBV20-1	few	TRBJ1-6	TGCAGTGCTAGACCCAAGACAGAAAATAATTCACCCCTCCACTTT	CSARPKTENNSPLHF
TRBD1	TRBV7-2	NA	TRBJ2-7	TGTGCCAGCAGTGCCGGGACAGGGAGCGAGCAGTACTTC	CASSAGTGSEQYF
NA	TRBV7-9	few	TRBJ1-6	TGTGCCAGCAGCTTGGTGACAGCAAACTATTCACCCCTCCACTTT	CASSLVTANYSPLHF
TRBD1	TRBV2	once	TRBJ2-3	TGTGCCAGCACGTTTTCAGGGACAGCAGATACGCAGTATTTT	CASTFSGTADTQYF
TRBD1	TRBV20-1	few	TRBJ1-6	TGCAGTGCTGCCCCACCGACAGGGACCCTCTATAATTCACCCCTCCACTTT	CSAAPPTGTLYNSPLHF
NA	TRBV10-2	NA	TRBJ1-5	TGCGCCAGCAGACCTGCAGGGGACCAGCCCCAGCATTTT	CASRPAGDQPQHF
NA	TRBV2	many	TRBJ1-5	TGTGCCAGCAGTGAATCCAGTTATAGCAATCAGCCCCAGCATTTT	CASSESSYSNQPQHF